This TCR beta chain was sequenced in a study of HIV-infected patients and healthy controls. No cell fractionation was done, so the repertoire covers all unsorted peripheral blood T cells. Alpha and beta constant-region primers primed reverse transcription of approximately 500 ng RNA. Alpha and beta chain libraries were made separately by chain-specific third strand synthesis with multiplexing indices. Each cDNA molecule was barcoded, and a single primer pair amplified each chain. Two random hexamers, added before amplification and joined, formed each molecule's 12-nucleotide barcode. MiXCR, run by TCRdb on the 5' RACE reads, gives a single entry per CDR3 protein. The sample shows roughly 7,300 distinct CDR3 sequences, about 7.5% of them seen only once. This clonotype was recorded at least ten times. The CDR3 loop spans 14 amino acids. V lost 2 bases and J lost 9; bases outside the gene matches: 8. The germline CDR1 and CDR2 sequences are MGHRA and YSYEKL.

V and J are TRBV4-1 and TRBJ2-7, with 9 bases that match TRBD1. Material: blood, obtained before antiretroviral therapy. The receptor's source is an adult with HIV infection. CDR3 residues: CASSQSGQGQSQYF. Here the CDR3 DNA reads TGCGCCAGCAGCCAATCGGGACAGGGTCAGTCGCAGTACTTC.